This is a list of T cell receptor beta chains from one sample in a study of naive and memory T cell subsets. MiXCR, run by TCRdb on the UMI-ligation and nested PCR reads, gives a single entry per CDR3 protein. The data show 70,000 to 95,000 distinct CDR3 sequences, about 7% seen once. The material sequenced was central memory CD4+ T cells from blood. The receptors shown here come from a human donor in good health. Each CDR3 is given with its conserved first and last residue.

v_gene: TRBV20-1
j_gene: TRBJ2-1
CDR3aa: CSARTSGPYNEQFF

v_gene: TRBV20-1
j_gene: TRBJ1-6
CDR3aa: CSAQTPPNSPLHF

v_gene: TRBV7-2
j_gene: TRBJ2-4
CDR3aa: CASSSLGNIQYF

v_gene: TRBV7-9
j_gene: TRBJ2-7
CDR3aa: CASSLEAGGPYEQYF

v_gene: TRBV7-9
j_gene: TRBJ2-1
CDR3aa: CATTRSSGGNNEQFF

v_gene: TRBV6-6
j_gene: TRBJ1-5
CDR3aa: CASSRQGGRNQPQHF

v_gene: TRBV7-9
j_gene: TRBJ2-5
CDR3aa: CASSLPSPTGRGGETQYF

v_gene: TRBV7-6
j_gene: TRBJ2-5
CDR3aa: CASLRGPGLQETQYF

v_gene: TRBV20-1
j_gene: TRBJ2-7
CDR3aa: CSALDNDRAYEQYF

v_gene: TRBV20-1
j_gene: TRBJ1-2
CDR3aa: CSARLSAGHGYTF

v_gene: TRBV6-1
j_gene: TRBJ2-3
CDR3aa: CASRPRGLAGVGDTDTQYF

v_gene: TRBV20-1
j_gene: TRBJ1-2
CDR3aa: CSAREGINYGYTF

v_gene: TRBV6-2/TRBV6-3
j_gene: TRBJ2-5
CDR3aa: CASRPRKGRRETQYF